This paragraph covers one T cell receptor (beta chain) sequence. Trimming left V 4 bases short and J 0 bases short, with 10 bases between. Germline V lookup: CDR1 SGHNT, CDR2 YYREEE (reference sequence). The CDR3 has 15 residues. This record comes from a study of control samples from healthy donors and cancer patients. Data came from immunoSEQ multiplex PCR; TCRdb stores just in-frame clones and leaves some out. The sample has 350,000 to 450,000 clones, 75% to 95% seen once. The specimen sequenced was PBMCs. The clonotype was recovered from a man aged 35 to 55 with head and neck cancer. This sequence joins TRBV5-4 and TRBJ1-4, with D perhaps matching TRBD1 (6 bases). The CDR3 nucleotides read TGTGCCAGCAGCCCACAGGGTGCAACTAATGAAAAACTGTTTTTT. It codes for CASSPQGATNEKLFF.